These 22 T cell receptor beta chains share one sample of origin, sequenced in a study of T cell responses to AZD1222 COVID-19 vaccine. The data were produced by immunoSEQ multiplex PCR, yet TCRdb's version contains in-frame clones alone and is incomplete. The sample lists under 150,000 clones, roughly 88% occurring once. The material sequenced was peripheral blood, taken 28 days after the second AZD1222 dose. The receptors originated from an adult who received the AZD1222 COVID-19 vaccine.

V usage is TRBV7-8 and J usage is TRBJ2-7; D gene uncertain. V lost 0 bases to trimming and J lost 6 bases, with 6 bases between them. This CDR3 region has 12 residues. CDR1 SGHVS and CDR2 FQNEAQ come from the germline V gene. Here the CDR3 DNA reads TGTGCCAGCAGCTTAGCTGTTGCCGAGCAGTACTTC. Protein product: CASSLAVAEQYF.

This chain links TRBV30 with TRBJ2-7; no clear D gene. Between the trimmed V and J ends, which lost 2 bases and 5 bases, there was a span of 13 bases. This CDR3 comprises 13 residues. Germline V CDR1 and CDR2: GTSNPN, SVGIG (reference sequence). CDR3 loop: CAWSFSRWDEQYF. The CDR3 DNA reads TGTGCCTGGAGTTTCTCCCGTTGGGACGAGCAGTACTTC.

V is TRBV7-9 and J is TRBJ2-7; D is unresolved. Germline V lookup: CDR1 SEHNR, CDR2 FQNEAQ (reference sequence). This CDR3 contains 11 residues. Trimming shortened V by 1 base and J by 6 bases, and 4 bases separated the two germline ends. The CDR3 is CASSLDGEQYF. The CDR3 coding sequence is TGTGCCAGCAGCTTAGATGGCGAGCAGTACTTC. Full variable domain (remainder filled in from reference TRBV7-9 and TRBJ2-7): DTGVSQNPRHKITKRGQNVTFRCDPISEHNRLYWYRQTLGQGPEFLTYFQNEAQLEKSRLLSDRFSAERPKGSFSTLEIQRTEQGDSAMYLCASSLDGEQYFGPGTRLTVT.

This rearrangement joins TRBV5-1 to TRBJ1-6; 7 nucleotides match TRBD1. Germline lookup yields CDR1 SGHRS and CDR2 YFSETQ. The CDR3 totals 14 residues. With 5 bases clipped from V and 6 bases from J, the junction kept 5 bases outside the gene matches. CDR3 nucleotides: TGCGCCAGCAGAGGAGGGGACAGTAATTCACCCCTCCACTTT. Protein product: CASRGGDSNSPLHF.

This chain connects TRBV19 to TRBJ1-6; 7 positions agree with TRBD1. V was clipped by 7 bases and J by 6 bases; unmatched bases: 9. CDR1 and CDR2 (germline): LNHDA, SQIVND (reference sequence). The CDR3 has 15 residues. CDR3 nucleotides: TGTGCCAGTACCACAGGGGCCGTCGGTAATTCACCCCTCCACTTT. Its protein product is CASTTGAVGNSPLHF. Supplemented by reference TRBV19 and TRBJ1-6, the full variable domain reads DGGITQSPKYLFRKEGQNVTLSCEQNLNHDAMYWYRQDPGQGLRLIYYSQIVNDFQKGDIAEGYSVSREKKESFPLTVTSAQKNPTAFYLCASTTGAVGNSPLHFGNGTRLTVT.

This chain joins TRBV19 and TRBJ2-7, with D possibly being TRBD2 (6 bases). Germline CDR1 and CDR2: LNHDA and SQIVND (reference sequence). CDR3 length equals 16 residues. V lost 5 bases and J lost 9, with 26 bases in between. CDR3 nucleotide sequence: TGTGCCAGTAGTCTCTCAACTCCGGGACTTGGCGTGCGGCAGTACTTC. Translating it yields CASSLSTPGLGVRQYF.

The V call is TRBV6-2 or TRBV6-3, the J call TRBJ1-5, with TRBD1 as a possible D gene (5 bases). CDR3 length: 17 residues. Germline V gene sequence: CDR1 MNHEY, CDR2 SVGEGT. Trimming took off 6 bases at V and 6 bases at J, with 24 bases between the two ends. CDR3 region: CASSLRGEEWSGQPQHF. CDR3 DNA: TGTGCCAGCAGCCTGCGGGGGGAAGAATGGTCAGGTCAGCCCCAGCATTTT.

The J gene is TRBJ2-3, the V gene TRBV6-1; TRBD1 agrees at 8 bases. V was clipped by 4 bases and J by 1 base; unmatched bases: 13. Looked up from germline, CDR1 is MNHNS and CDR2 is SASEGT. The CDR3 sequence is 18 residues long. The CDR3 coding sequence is TGTGCCAGCAGTGCACTAGCCCAAACGGGACAGGGCACAGATACGCAGTATTTT. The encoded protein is CASSALAQTGQGTDTQYF.

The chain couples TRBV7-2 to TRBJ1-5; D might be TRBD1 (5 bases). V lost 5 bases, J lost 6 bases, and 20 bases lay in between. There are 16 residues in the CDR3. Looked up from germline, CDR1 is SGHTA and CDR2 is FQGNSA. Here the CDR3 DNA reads TGTGCCAGCAGCCCACCCGGGACGGCCGGCAGTCAGCCCCAGCATTTT. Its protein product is CASSPPGTAGSQPQHF.

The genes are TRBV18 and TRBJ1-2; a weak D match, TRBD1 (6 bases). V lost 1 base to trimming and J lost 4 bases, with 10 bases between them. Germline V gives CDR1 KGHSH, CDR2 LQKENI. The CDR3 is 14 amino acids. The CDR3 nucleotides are TGTGCCAGCTCACCACAAGGACAGCCCTATGGCTACACCTTC. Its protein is CASSPQGQPYGYTF.

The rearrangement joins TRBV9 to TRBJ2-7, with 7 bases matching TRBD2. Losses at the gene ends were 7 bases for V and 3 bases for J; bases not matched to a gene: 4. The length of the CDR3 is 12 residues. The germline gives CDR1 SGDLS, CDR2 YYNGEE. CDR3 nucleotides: TGTGCCAGCGGGAGGGCGGACTACGAGCAGTACTTC. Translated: CASGRADYEQYF.

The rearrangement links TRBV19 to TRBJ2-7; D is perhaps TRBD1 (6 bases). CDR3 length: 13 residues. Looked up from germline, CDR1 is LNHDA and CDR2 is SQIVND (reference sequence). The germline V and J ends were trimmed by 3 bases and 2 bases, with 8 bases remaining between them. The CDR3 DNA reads TGTGCCAGTAGTATGGCAGGGGCCTACGAGCAGTACGTC. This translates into CASSMAGAYEQYV.

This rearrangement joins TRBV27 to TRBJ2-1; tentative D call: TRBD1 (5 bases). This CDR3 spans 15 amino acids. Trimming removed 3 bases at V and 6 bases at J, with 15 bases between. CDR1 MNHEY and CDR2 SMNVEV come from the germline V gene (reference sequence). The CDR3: CASSFWGSASNEQFF. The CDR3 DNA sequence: TGTGCCAGCAGTTTCTGGGGCAGCGCCTCCAATGAGCAGTTCTTC.

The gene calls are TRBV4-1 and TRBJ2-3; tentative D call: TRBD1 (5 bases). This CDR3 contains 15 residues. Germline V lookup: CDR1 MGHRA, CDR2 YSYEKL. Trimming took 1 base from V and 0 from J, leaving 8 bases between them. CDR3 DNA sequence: TGCGCCAGCAGCCAAGGACAGATTAGCACAGATACGCAGTATTTT. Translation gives CASSQGQISTDTQYF.

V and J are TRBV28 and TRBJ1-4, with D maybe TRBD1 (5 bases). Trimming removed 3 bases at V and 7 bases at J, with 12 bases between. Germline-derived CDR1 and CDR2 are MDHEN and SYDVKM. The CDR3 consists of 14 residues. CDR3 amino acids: CASSFVRAGEKLFF. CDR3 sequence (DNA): TGTGCCAGCAGTTTTGTCAGGGCGGGTGAAAAACTGTTTTTT.

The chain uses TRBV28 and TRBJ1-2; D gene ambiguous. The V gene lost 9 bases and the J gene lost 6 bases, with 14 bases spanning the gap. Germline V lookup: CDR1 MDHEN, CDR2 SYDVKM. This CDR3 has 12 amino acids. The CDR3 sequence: CASKGAVDGYTF. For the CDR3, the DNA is TGTGCCAGTAAAGGAGCAGTTGATGGCTACACCTTC.

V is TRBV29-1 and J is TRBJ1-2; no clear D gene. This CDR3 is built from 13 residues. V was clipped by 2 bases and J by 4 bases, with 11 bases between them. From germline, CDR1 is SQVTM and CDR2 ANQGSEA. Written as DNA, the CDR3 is TGCAGCGTTGAAATCCGGAAGAGCTATGGCTACACCTTC. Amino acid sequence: CSVEIRKSYGYTF.

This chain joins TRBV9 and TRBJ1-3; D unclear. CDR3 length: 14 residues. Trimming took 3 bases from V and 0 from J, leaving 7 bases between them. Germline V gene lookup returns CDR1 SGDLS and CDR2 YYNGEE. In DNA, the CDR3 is TGTGCCAGCAGCGGGACGGTCTCTGGAAACACCATATATTTT. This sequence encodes CASSGTVSGNTIYF. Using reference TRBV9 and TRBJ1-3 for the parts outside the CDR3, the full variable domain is DSGVTQTPKHLITATGQRVTLRCSPRSGDLSVYWYQQSLDQGLQFLIQYYNGEERAKGNILERFSAQQFPDLHSELNLSSLELGDSALYFCASSGTVSGNTIYFGEGSWLTVV.

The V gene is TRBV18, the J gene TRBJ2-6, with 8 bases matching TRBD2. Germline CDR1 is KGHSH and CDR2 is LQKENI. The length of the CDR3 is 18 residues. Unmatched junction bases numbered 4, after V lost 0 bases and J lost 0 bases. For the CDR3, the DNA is TGTGCCAGCTCACCACCCGGGGGGGCTTACTCTGGGGCCAACGTCCTGACTTTC. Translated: CASSPPGGAYSGANVLTF.

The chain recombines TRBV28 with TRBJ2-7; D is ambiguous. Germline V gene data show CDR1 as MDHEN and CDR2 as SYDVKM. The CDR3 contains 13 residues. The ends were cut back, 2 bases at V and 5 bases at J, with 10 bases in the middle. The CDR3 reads CASSLGGRNEQYV. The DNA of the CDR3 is TGTGCCAGCAGTTTAGGTGGGCGGAACGAGCAGTACGTC.

CDR3 sequence reads: CAWEDGGELFF. CDR3 DNA sequence: TGTGCCTGGGAAGACGGCGGGGAGCTGTTTTTT. The genes are TRBV30 and TRBJ2-2; D is unclear. CDR1 GTSNPN and CDR2 SVGIG come from the germline V gene (reference sequence). The V end was cut by 5 bases, the J end by 7 bases, with 8 bases between. This CDR3 is built from 11 residues.

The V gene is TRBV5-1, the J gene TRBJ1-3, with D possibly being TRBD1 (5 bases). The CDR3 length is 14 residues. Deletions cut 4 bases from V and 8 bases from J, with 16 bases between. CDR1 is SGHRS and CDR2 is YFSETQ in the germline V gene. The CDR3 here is CASSLAGSIDTIYF. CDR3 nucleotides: TGCGCCAGCAGCCTAGCAGGGTCTATTGACACCATATATTTT. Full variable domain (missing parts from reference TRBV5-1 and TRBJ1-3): KAGVTQTPRYLIKTRGQQVTLSCSPISGHRSVSWYQQTPGQGLQFLFEYFSETQRNKGNFPGRFSGRQFSNSRSEMNVSTLELGDSALYLCASSLAGSIDTIYFGEGSWLTVV.